What follows is one T cell receptor beta chain and its context. V dropped 2 bases and J dropped 0 bases, with 15 bases sitting between them. Germline V lookup: CDR1 SGHNT, CDR2 YENEEA. CDR3 length equals 17 residues. The data were taken from a study of blood T cell repertoires in COVID-19. Study-level information: T cells, B-cell-depleted T cells, or PBMCs provided the cDNA or gDNA that served as material.

Generated by immunoSEQ multiplex PCR, the TCRdb table keeps only in-frame clones and is missing some. The sample gives 130,000 or so clones, approximately 80% of which show up once; 25% is in the top ten. Sequences were obtained from peripheral blood. The rearrangement uses TRBV11-3 and TRBJ2-3, with D unclear. The source is a human donor in a cohort sampled during active COVID-19. The CDR3 loop reads CASSLSRSAASTDTQYF. DNA of the CDR3: TGTGCCAGCAGCTTATCTAGGTCGGCGGCTAGCACAGATACGCAGTATTTT.